The clone carrying this TCR beta chain has more than one count but fewer than ten. Trimming cost V 7 bases and J 5 bases; bases outside gene matches: 13. The length of the CDR3 is 14 residues. Germline V lookup: CDR1 SQVTM, CDR2 ANQGSEA. Each CDR3 protein gets one entry after TCRdb re-called the 5' RACE reads with MiXCR. The table lists about 8,900 distinct CDR3 sequences, approximately 50% of them singletons. Cells sorted as Tregs were CD4+, CD25+ and CD127-/low. The chain recombines TRBV29-1 with TRBJ1-2; 7 nucleotides align to TRBD1. The receptor comes from a female donor with breast cancer. Sequencing used Tregs sorted from a lymph node. CDR3 sequence (DNA): TGCAGCGCCCAAAAGCCGGGACAGCGTTATGGCTACACCTTC. Its translation: CSAQKPGQRYGYTF.